The subject of this entry is one T cell receptor (beta chain). The antigen is unknown. This sample is drawn from a study of follicular helper T cells after annual influenza vaccination. Study conclusions and caveats: Day 7 ICOS+CD38+ clones were most often found later in ICOS-CD38- cTfh cells.

Trimming took 3 bases from V and 0 from J; bases not matched to a gene: 7. The CDR3 contains 17 residues. Germline V CDR1 and CDR2: SGHTA, FQGNSA. TCRdb keeps only in-frame clones here, not all; method: immunoSEQ multiplex PCR. The table lists some 8,300 clones, about 83% of them singletons, with more than 2.5% in the top ten. Time point reported: 2013-2014 season, 7 days after vaccination. Adults were given seasonal inactivated influenza vaccine, and blood CD4 subsets were sorted before and after vaccination. Subjects lived in the community and lacked influenza vaccine within the prior 6 months. This receptor was taken from an adult who received the influenza vaccine. This rearrangement joins TRBV7-2 to TRBJ2-1; 8 nucleotides match TRBD1. The sequences come from CXCR5+ CD38- circulating T follicular helper cells from blood, collected 7 days after influenza vaccination. Subset in this sample: circulating Tfh, non-naive CD4+CXCR5+PD-1+ (ICOS+CD38+ or ICOS-CD38-). CDR3 bases: TGTGCCAGCAGCTTCATGACAGGGGCCACCTCCTACAATGAGCAGTTCTTC. Protein sequence: CASSFMTGATSYNEQFF.